The clone carrying this T cell receptor (beta chain) was recorded at least ten times. Its antigen remains unknown. The data originate from a study of CD8+CD57+ T cells in acquired aplastic anemia. The overall study: Yields of DNA that came from sorted CD4+ and CD8+ cells averaged 3.2 ug. Broader study findings: There were over 25 CD8+ CDR3 sequences that occurred in both patients and controls. Patients were compared with controls for CD8+ Simpson's diversity, and no significant difference emerged.

The trim removed 0 bases at V and 5 bases at J, leaving 1 base unmatched. This CDR3 spans 13 amino acids. Germline assignment: CDR1 SGDLS and CDR2 YYNGEE. Genomic DNA provided the template from which TCR beta VDJ and CDR3 profiles were obtained. TCRdb reprocessed the reads via MiXCR and lists one record per CDR3 protein. The sample carries some 240,000 distinct CDR3 sequences, roughly 33% recorded once. Sequenced input: sorted CD4+, CD8+, or CD8+CD57+ T cells (not recorded which) from PBMCs. The chain joins TRBV9 to TRBJ1-1; 7 nucleotides match TRBD1. The sequence came from a human donor in good health, serving as a control. CDR3 residues: CASSVDRGTEAFF. The DNA for the CDR3 is TGTGCCAGCAGCGTAGACAGGGGAACTGAAGCTTTCTTT. Supplemented by reference TRBV9 and TRBJ1-1, the full variable domain reads DSGVTQTPKHLITATGQRVTLRCSPRSGDLSVYWYQQSLDQGLQFLIQYYNGEERAKGNILERFSAQQFPDLHSELNLSSLELGDSALYFCASSVDRGTEAFFGQGTRLTVV.